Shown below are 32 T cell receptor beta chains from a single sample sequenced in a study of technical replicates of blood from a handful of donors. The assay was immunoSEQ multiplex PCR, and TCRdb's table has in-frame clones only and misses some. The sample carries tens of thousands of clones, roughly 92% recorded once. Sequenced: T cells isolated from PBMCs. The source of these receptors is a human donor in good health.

In nucleotides, the CDR3 is TGCGCCAGCAGCTTGTCCGAACAGGGGAACACTGAAGCTTTCTTT. Protein: CASSLSEQGNTEAFF. The gene calls are TRBV5-1 and TRBJ1-1; possible D gene TRBD1, 6 bases. V was trimmed by 1 base and J by 1 base, leaving 11 bases between them. CDR3 length: 15 amino acids. Germline CDR1 SGHRS, CDR2 YFSETQ.

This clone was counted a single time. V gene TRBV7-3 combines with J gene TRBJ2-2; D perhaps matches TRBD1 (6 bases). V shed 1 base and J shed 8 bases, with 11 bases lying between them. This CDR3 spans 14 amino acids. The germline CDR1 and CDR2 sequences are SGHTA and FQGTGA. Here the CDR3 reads CASSLNRVAGELFF. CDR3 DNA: TGTGCCAGCAGCTTAAACAGGGTGGCAGGGGAGCTGTTTTTT.

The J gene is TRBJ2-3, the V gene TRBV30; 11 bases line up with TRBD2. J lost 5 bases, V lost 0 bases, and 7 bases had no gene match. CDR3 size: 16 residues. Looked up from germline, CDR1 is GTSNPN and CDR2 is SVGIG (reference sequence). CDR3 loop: CAWSVELAGVLDTQYF. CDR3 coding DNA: TGTGCCTGGAGTGTGGAACTAGCGGGAGTACTAGATACGCAGTATTTT. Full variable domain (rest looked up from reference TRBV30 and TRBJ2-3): SQTIHQWPATLVQPVGSPLSLECTVEGTSNPNLYWYRQAAGRGLQLLFYSVGIGQISSEVPQNLSASRPQDRQFILSSKKLLLSDSGFYLCAWSVELAGVLDTQYFGPGTRLTVL.

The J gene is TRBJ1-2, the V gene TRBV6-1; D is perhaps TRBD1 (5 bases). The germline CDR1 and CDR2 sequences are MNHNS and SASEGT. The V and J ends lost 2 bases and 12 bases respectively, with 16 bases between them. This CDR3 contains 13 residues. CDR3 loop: CASSEYARPGDTF. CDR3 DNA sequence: TGTGCCAGCAGTGAATACGCCAGGCCGGGGGACACCTTC.

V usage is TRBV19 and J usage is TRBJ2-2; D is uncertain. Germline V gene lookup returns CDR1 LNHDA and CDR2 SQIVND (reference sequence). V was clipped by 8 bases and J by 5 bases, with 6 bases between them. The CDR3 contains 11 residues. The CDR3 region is CASYLTGELFF. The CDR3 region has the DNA TGTGCCAGTTATTTGACCGGGGAGCTGTTTTTT. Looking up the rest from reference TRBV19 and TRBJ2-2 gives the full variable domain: DGGITQSPKYLFRKEGQNVTLSCEQNLNHDAMYWYRQDPGQGLRLIYYSQIVNDFQKGDIAEGYSVSREKKESFPLTVTSAQKNPTAFYLCASYLTGELFFGEGSRLTVL.

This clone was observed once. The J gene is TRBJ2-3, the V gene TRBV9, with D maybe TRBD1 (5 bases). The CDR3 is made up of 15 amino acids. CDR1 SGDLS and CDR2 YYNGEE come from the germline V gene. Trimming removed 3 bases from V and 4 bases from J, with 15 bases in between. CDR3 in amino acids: CASSDWGPGPDTQYF. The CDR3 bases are TGTGCCAGCAGCGATTGGGGTCCAGGGCCAGATACGCAGTATTTT.

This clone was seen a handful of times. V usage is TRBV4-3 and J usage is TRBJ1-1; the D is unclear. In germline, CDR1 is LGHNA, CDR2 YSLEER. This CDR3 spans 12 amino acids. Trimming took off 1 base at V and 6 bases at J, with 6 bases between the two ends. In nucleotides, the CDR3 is TGCGCCAGCAGCCAAGGACTTTCTGAAGCTTTCTTT. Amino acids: CASSQGLSEAFF.

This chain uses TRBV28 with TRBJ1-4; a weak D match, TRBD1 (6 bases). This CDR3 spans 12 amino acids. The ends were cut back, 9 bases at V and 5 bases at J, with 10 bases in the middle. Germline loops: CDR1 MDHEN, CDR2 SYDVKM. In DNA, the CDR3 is TGTGCCAGTTTACAGGGAAATGAAAAACTGTTTTTT. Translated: CASLQGNEKLFF.

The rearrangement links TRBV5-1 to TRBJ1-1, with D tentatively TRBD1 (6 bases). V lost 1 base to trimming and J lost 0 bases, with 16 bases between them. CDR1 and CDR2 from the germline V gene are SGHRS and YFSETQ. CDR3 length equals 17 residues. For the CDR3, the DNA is TGCGCCAGCAGCTTGAGGGACCTGGGGGCGATGAACACTGAAGCTTTCTTT. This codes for CASSLRDLGAMNTEAFF.

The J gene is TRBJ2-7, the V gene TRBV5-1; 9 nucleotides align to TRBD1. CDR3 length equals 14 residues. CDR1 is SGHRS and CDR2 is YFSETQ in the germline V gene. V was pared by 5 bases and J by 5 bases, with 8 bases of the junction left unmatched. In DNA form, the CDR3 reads TGCGCCAGCAGTAGTGGGACAGGGTCGAACGAGCAGTACTTC. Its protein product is CASSSGTGSNEQYF.

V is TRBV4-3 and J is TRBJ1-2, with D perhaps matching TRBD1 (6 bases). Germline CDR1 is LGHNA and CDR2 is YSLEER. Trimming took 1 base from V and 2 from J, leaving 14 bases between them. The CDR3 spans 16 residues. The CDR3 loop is CASSQVDSPLNYGYTF. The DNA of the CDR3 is TGCGCCAGCAGCCAAGTGGACAGTCCTTTGAACTATGGCTACACCTTC.

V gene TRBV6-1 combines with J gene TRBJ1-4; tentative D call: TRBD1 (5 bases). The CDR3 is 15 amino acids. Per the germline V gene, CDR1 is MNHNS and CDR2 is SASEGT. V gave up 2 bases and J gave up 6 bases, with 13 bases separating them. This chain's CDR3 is CASSETRQSDEKLFF. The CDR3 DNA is TGTGCCAGCAGTGAAACAAGACAGTCGGATGAAAAACTGTTTTTT.

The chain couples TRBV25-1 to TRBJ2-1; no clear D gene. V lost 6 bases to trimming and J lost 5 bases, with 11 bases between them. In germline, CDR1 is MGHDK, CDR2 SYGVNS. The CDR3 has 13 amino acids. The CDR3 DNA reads TGTGCCAGCAGCCCTCCTTCGGACAATGAGCAGTTCTTC. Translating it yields CASSPPSDNEQFF.

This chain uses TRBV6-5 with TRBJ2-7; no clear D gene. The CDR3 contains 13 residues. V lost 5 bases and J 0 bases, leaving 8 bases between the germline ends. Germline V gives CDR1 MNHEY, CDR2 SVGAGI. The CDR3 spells CASSPQPSYEQYF. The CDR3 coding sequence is TGTGCCAGCAGTCCACAACCCTCCTACGAGCAGTACTTC.

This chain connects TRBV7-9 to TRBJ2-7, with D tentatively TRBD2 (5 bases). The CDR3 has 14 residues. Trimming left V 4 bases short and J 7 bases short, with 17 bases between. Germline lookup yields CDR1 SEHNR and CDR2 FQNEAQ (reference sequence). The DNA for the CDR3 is TGTGCCAGCAGCTCGAATAGCGAGGTGAAGGAGCAGTACTTC. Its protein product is CASSSNSEVKEQYF.

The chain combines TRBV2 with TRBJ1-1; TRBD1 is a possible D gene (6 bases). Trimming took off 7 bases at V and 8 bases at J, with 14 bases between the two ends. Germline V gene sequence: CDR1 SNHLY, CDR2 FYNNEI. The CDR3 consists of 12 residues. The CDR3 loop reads CASTGGGAEAFF. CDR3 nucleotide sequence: TGTGCCAGCACCGGCGGGGGGGCAGAAGCTTTCTTT.

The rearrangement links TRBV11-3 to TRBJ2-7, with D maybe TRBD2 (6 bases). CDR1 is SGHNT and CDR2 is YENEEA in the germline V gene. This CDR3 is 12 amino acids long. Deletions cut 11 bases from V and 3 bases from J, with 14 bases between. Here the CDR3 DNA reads TGTGCCGGGGGGACCTTTCGCTACGAGCAGTACTTC. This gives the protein CAGGTFRYEQYF.

The CDR3 region is CASSFSRDRGRHF. The CDR3 nucleotides read TGTGCCAGCAGTTTTTCCCGGGACAGGGGTCGGCATTTT. This sequence joins TRBV27 and TRBJ1-5, with 10 bases fitting TRBD1. CDR1 MNHEY and CDR2 SMNVEV come from the germline V gene (reference sequence). The length of the CDR3 is 13 residues. V gave up 3 bases and J gave up 15 bases; unmatched junction bases: 8.

The CDR3 spells CASSLDGASYEQYF. In DNA, the CDR3 is TGTGCCAGCAGCTTAGATGGAGCCAGCTACGAGCAGTACTTC. The chain is built from TRBV7-2 and TRBJ2-7; D not certain. Germline assignment: CDR1 SGHTA and CDR2 FQGNSA. V was clipped by 1 base and J by 3 bases, with 10 bases between them. This CDR3 has 14 amino acids.

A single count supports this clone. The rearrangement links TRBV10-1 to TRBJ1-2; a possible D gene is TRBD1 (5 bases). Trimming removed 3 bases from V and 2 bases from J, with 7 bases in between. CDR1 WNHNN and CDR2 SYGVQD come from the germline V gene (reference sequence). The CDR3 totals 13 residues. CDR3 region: CASSERQNYGYTF. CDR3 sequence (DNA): TGCGCCAGCAGTGAAAGACAGAACTATGGCTACACCTTC.

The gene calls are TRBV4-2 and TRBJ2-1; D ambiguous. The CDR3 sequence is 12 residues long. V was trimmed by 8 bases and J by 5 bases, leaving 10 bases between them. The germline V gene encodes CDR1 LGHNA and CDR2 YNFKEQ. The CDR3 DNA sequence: TGTGCCAGCCACAGATACAACAATGAGCAGTTCTTC. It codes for CASHRYNNEQFF.

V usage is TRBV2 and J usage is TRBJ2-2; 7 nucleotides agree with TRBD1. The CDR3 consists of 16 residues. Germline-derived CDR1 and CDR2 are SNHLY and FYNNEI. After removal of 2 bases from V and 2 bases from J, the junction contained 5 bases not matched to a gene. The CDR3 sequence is CASSERGQSNTGELFF. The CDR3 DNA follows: TGTGCCAGCAGTGAAAGGGGACAGTCTAACACCGGGGAGCTGTTTTTT.

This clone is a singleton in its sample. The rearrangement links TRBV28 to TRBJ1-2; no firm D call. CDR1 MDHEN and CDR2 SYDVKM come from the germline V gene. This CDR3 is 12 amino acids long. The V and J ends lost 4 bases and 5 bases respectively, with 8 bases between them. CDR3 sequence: CASSWTQYGYTF. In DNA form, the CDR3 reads TGTGCCAGCAGTTGGACTCAATATGGCTACACCTTC.

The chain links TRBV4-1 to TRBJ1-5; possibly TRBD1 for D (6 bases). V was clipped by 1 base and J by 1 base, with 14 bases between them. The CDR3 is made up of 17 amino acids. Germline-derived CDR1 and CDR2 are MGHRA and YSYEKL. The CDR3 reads CASSQVTGTRSNQPQHF. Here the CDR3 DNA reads TGCGCCAGCAGCCAAGTCACCGGGACACGGAGCAATCAGCCCCAGCATTTT.

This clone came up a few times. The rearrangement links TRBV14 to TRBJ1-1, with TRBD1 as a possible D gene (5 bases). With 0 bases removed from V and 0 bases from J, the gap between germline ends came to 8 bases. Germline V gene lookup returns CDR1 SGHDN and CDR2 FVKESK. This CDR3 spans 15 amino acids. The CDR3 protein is CASSQDRVMNTEAFF. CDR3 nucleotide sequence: TGTGCCAGCAGCCAAGACAGGGTAATGAACACTGAAGCTTTCTTT.

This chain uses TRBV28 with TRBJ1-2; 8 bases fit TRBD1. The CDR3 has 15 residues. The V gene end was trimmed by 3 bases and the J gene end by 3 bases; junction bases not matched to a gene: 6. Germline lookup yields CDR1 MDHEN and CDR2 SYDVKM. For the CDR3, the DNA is TGTGCCAGCAGTTTTCAGGGGGCTGAGGACTATGGCTACACCTTC. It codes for CASSFQGAEDYGYTF.

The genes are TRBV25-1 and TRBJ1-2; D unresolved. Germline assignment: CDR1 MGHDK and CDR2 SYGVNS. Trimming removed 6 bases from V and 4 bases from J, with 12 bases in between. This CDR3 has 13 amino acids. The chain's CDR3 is CASRGRLVYGYTF. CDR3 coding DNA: TGTGCCAGCAGAGGGAGGTTGGTCTATGGCTACACCTTC.

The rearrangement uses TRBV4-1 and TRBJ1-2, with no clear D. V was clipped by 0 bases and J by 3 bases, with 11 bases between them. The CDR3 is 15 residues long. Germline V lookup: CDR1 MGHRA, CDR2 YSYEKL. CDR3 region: CASSQDESRYYGYTF. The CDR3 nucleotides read TGCGCCAGCAGCCAAGATGAGTCGCGATACTATGGCTACACCTTC.

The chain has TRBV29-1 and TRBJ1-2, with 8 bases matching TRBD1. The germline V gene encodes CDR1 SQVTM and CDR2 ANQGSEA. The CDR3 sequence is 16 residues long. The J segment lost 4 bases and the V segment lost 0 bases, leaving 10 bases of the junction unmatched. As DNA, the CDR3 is TGCAGCGTTGAAGAAGGGGGGGGACAGGCCTTCTATGGCTACACCTTC. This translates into CSVEEGGGQAFYGYTF.

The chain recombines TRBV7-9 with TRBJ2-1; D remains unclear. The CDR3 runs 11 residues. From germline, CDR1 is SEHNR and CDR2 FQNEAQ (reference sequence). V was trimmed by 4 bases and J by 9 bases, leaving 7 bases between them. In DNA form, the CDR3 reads TGTGCCAGCAGCTCAGGTTCTGAGCAGTTCTTC. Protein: CASSSGSEQFF.

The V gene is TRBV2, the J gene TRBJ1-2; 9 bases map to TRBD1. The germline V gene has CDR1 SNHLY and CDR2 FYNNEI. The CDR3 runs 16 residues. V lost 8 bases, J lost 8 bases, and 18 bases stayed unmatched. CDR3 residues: CASLLGQGLEFAGYTF. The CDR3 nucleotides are TGTGCCAGCCTGTTGGGACAGGGCCTTGAGTTCGCGGGCTACACCTTC.

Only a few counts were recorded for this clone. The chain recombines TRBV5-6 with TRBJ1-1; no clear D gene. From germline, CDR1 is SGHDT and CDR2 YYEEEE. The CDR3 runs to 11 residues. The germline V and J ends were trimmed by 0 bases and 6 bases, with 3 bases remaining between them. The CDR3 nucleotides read TGTGCCAGCAGCTTGGGGCCTGAAGCTTTCTTT. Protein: CASSLGPEAFF. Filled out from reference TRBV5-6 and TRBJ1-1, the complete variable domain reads DAGVTQSPTHLIKTRGQQVTLRCSPKSGHDTVSWYQQALGQGPQFIFQYYEEEERQRGNFPDRFSGHQFPNYSSELNVNALLLGDSALYLCASSLGPEAFFGQGTRLTVV.